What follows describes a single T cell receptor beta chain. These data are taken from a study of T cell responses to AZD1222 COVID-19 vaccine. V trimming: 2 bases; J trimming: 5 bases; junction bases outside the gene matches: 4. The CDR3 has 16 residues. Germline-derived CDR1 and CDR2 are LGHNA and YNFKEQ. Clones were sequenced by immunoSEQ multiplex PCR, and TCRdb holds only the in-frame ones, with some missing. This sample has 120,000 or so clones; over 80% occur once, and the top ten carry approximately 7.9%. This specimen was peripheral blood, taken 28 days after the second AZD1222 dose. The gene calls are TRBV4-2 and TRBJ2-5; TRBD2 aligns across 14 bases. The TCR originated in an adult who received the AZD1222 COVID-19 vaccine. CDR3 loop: CASSQTGLAGEETQYF. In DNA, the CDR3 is TGTGCCAGCAGCCAAACGGGACTAGCGGGAGAGGAGACCCAGTACTTC.